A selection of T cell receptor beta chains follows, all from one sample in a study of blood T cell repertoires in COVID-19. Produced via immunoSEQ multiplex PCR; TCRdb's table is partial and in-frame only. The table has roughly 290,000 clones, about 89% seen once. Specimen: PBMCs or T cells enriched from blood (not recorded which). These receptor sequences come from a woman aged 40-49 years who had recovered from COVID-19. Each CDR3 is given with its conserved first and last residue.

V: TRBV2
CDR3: CASKLAGVLSDTQYF

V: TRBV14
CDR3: CASSPTTGNYGYTF

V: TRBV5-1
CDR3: CASSPLLGGEKLFF

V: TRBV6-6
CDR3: CASSFIDSGEQYF

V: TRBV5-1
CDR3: CASSQRTSTDTQYF

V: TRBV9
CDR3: CASSVDRGRETQYF

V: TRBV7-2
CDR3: CASSLAGGRADTQYF

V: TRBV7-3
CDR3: CASSPIPRGGTGELFF

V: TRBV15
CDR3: CATSRDWGHEAFF

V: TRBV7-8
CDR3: CASSLGAGPNYGYTF

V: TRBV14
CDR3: CAIYSGYLNYGYTF

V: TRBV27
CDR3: CASSFDRGPYEQYF

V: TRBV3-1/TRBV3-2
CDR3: CASSQRGAGELFF

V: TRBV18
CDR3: CASSPIRDRGRFGYTF

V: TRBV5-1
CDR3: CASSAGGESGQPQHF

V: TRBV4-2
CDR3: CASSPHRAPGEGYTF

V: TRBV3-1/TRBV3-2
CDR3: CASSFGTSGSYNEQFF

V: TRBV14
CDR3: CASSRGLAGGLYEQYF

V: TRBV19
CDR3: CASSMKKQGPTHHTQYF

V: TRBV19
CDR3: CASSLRTSGGLNTGELFF

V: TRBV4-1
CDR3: CASSQDPGQTTYGYTF

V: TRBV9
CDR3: CASSGQLAGIYEQFF

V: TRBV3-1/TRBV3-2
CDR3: CASSLRSGRGNNEQFF

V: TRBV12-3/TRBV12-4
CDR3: CASSFRDYYLAYF

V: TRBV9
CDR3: CASSAPGQGSYNEQFF

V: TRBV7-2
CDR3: CASSLQGGGLTDTQYF

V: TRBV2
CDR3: CASSVIGTGTNYGYTF

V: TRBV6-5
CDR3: CASSYSTRGVYGYTF

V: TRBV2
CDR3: CASRPTGGGNTIYF

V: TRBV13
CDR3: CASSLGGLAGTGAKNIQYF

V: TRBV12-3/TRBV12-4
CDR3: CASTPGGELFF

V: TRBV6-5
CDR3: CASRDYTGRNEQYF

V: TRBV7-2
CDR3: CASSLGTSGSSYNEQFF

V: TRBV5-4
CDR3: CASSLSQGGGNTIYF

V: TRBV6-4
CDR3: CASSSIAGYNEQFF

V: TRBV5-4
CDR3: CASSLRTGANTGELFF

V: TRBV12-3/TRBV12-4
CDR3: CASSLGGFREQYF

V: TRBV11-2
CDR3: CASSLGQGDEQYF

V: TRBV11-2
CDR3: CASSLETGTDYGYTF

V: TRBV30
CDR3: CAWSVNGRNTIYF

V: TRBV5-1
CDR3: CASSAGQGNYGYTF

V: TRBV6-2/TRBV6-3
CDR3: CASSTRDRQTTDTQYF

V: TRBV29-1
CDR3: CSVVRQGNTEAFF

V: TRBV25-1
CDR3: CASSRLQGIAEAFF

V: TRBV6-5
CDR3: CASTPGGYSNQPQHF

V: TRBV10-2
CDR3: CASSDWDRDHYEQYF

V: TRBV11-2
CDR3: CASSLYAGQANYGYTF